The 10 T cell receptor beta chains in this list originate from one sample, sequenced in a study of blood T cell repertoires in COVID-19. TCRdb keeps only in-frame clones here, not all; method: immunoSEQ multiplex PCR. Of some 96,000 clones detected, around nine tenths appear once; the ten largest clones hold less than 2%. The sequencing input was peripheral blood. The receptors here all came from an elderly man with acute or convalescent COVID-19.

This clone was found a few times. This rearrangement joins TRBV10-3 to TRBJ2-2; possibly TRBD1 for D (6 bases). V was shortened by 6 bases and J by 8 bases, with 13 bases between the two germline ends. This CDR3 region has 13 residues. Germline CDR1 is ENHRY and CDR2 is SYGVKD. This chain's CDR3 is CAIRPRGAGELFF. The CDR3 DNA is TGTGCCATCAGGCCCAGGGGCGCGGGGGAGCTGTTTTTT.

The chain is built from TRBV27 and TRBJ1-2; 9 bases map to TRBD1. The length of the CDR3 is 13 residues. Germline V gene lookup returns CDR1 MNHEY and CDR2 SMNVEV (reference sequence). Germline trimming cut 3 bases from V and 8 bases from J; bases unmatched to any gene: 4. CDR3 amino acids: CASSLTGQGGYTF. The CDR3 DNA is TGTGCCAGCAGTTTGACCGGACAGGGGGGCTACACCTTC.

This clone was recorded once. The germline gene is not matched at one end of the junction; a read error may be the cause. The chain uses TRBV28 and TRBJ2-7, with 12 bases aligning to TRBD2. This CDR3 region has 18 residues. Per germline, CDR1 MDHEN and CDR2 SYDVKM. The CDR3 region is CASSLWDTGLAGSGEQYF. CDR3 nucleotides: TGTGCCAGCAGTCTATGGGACACCGGACTAGCGGGATCGGGCGAGCAGTACTTC.

The chain couples TRBV6-2 or TRBV6-3 to TRBJ2-7; 9 nucleotides align to TRBD2. The trim removed 4 bases at V and 1 base at J, leaving 2 bases unmatched. Per the germline V gene, CDR1 is MNHEY and CDR2 is SVGEGT. This CDR3 is 14 amino acids long. The CDR3 loop is CASSSLAGSYEQYF. DNA for the CDR3: TGTGCCAGCAGTTCGCTAGCGGGATCCTACGAGCAGTACTTC.

The chain couples TRBV14 to TRBJ1-4; a possible D gene is TRBD1 (5 bases). Germline CDR1 SGHDN, CDR2 FVKESK. The CDR3 has 18 residues. Trimming pared 0 bases from V and 7 bases from J, leaving 21 bases between. As DNA, the CDR3 is TGTGCCAGCAGCCAAGATCTCTCGGGATTGGAGGGGTCTGAAAAACTGTTTTTT. This gives the protein CASSQDLSGLEGSEKLFF.

The chain recombines TRBV7-3 with TRBJ2-3, with 8 bases fitting TRBD1. Germline V lookup: CDR1 SGHTA, CDR2 FQGTGA. With 5 bases clipped from V and 2 bases from J, the junction kept 6 bases outside the gene matches. There are 15 residues in the CDR3. Written as DNA, the CDR3 is TGTGCCAGCAGCGCCATGGGACAGGTCACAGATACGCAGTATTTT. Its protein product is CASSAMGQVTDTQYF.

This chain uses TRBV28 with TRBJ2-5; 8 bases align to TRBD1. Per the germline V gene, CDR1 is MDHEN and CDR2 is SYDVKM. Trimming cost V 6 bases and J 5 bases; bases outside gene matches: 5. CDR3 length equals 13 residues. The CDR3 reads CASSRSGGETQYF. CDR3 bases: TGTGCCAGCAGCCGATCAGGGGGCGAGACCCAGTACTTC.

The chain carries TRBV7-3 and TRBJ2-1; D remains unclear. The germline V gene encodes CDR1 SGHTA and CDR2 FQGTGA. Trimming shortened V by 10 bases and J by 5 bases, and 12 bases separated the two germline ends. This CDR3 has 12 amino acids. CDR3 nucleotides: TGTGCCACCTTTTCTATCGACAATGAGCAGTTCTTC. Its translation: CATFSIDNEQFF.

The chain couples TRBV5-6 to TRBJ2-1; D possibly corresponds to TRBD2 (6 bases). The CDR3 has 15 residues. Germline V gene sequence: CDR1 SGHDT, CDR2 YYEEEE. Trimming cost V 0 bases and J 6 bases, with 13 bases left between them. The CDR3 spells CASSLAGRRGNEQFF. CDR3 nucleotides: TGTGCCAGCAGCTTGGCGGGCAGGAGGGGCAATGAGCAGTTCTTC.

This clone showed up just a few times. The rearrangement uses TRBV2 and TRBJ2-7, with TRBD2 matching over 9 bases. The CDR3 consists of 13 residues. With 8 bases clipped from V and 4 bases from J, the junction kept 6 bases outside the gene matches. Germline-derived CDR1 and CDR2 are SNHLY and FYNNEI. The CDR3 spells CASGPSGIYEQYF. The CDR3 DNA reads TGTGCCAGCGGTCCTAGCGGGATTTACGAGCAGTACTTC.